Following are 11 T cell receptor beta chains from one sample sequenced in a study of CXCR3-negative and CXCR3-positive naive CD8 T cells. Carrying UMI labels, the TRB cDNA libraries were prepared through 5' RACE. From the 5' RACE reads, TCRdb lists one entry per CDR3 protein and no DNA. In all, the sample yields over 80,000 distinct CDR3 sequences. The specimen was naive CXCR3- CD8+ T cells from blood. Regarding subset: CD45RO-CCR7+CD27+CD95- naive CD8+ T cells lacking CXCR3 (TNR3-). The receptors stem from a human donor in good health. Some clones in this sample may be carry-over from other donors' samples.

CDR3 amino acids: CASSLAGTVQETQYF. V gene TRBV7-7 combines with J gene TRBJ2-5; TCRdb picks TRBD1, but there is no DNA to check that call. Looked up from germline, CDR1 is SSHAT and CDR2 is FNYEAQ (reference sequence). The CDR3 length is 15 residues.

This chain connects TRBV9 to TRBJ1-1; the D call of TRBD1 rests on TCRdb alone, since no DNA is present to check it. The CDR3 runs to 16 residues. Germline CDR1 reads SGDLS; CDR2 reads YYNGEE. CDR3 sequence reads: CASSAGQGPLYTEAFF.

The chain is built from TRBV3-1 and TRBJ2-5. The CDR3 extends over 14 amino acids. Germline loops: CDR1 LGHDT, CDR2 YNNKEL (reference sequence). The CDR3 sequence: CASSQFTVQETQYF.

V and J are TRBV12-3 or TRBV12-4 and TRBJ2-7; TCRdb calls TRBD2, which cannot be checked without DNA. The CDR3 runs to 16 residues. The CDR3 sequence is CASSPGGTGTSYEQYF.

The genes are TRBV4-3 and TRBJ2-7. Germline lookup yields CDR1 LGHNA and CDR2 YSLEER. This CDR3 has 14 residues. CDR3 amino acids: CASSQTTDGYEQYF.

V and J are TRBV27 and TRBJ1-5; checking the TCRdb D call of TRBD1 is not possible without DNA. This CDR3 comprises 14 residues. CDR1 and CDR2 (germline): MNHEY, SMNVEV (reference sequence). This chain's CDR3 is CASTRTGGKQPQHF.

The V and J genes are TRBV2 and TRBJ2-3; TCRdb designates TRBD2, a call that cannot be tested without DNA. The V gene's germline CDR1 is SNHLY and CDR2 FYNNEI. The CDR3 covers 15 residues. CDR3 protein: CASSHPGTSGDTQYF.

The gene calls are TRBV20-1 and TRBJ2-7; TCRdb lists TRBD1, though no DNA is available to test this call. The CDR3 has 13 residues. CDR1 DFQATT and CDR2 SNEGSKA come from the germline V gene (reference sequence). CDR3 in amino acids: CSARDSGTYEQYF.

The gene calls are TRBV2 and TRBJ2-1; the D call of TRBD2 rests on TCRdb alone, since no DNA is present to check it. CDR1 and CDR2 (germline): SNHLY, FYNNEI. The length of the CDR3 is 18 residues. CDR3 amino acids: CASGELLPGLADYNEQFF.

V usage is TRBV28 and J usage is TRBJ2-1; TCRdb selects TRBD1, and the lack of DNA leaves this call unchecked. This CDR3 is built from 15 residues. Germline V lookup: CDR1 MDHEN, CDR2 SYDVKM. CDR3 residues: CASSPRGGAGGEQFF.

The rearrangement links TRBV6-6 to TRBJ2-4; TCRdb selects TRBD1, and the lack of DNA leaves this call unchecked. CDR3 length: 17 residues. Looked up from germline, CDR1 is MNHNY and CDR2 is SVGAGI (reference sequence). This chain's CDR3 is CASSYFLGGRAKNIQYF.